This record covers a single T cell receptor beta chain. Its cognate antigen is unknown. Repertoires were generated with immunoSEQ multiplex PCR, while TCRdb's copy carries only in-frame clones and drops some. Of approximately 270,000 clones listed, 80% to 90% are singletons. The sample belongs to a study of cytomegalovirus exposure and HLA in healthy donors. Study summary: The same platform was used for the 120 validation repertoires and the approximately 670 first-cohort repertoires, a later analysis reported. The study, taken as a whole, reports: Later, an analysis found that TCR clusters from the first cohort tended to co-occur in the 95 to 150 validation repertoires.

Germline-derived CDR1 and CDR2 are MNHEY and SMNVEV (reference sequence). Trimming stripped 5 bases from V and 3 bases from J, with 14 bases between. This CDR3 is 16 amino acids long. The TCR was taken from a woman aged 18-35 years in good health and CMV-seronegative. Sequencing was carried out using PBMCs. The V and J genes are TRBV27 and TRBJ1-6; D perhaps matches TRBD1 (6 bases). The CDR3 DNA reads TGTGCCAGCAGTCCGGGACGCAGGGGCTATAATTCACCCCTCCACTTT. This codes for CASSPGRRGYNSPLHF.